This record concerns one T cell receptor (beta chain) sequence. This clonotype was detected ten times or more. Its recognized antigen is unknown. No much larger clonotype is one base removed from it; base qualities were not supplied. Using a constant-region primer and ProtoScript II reverse transcriptase, TCRbeta-specific cDNA was reverse-transcribed from 450 to 650 ng total RNA. Three nested multiplex PCR rounds, following a slightly modified ARM-PCR procedure, were used to build the TCRbeta libraries. Sample barcodes and Illumina adapters were added in a final 25-cycle PCR using Deep VentR polymerase. Before sequencing, amplicons of 200-500 bp were purified from gel using a QIAquick gel extraction kit. An Illumina HiSeq 2500 was used to sequence the TCRbeta amplicons, generating 250-bp paired-end reads. In the source study's methods: Reads were quality-trimmed with Trimmomatic v0.33, and paired reads were merged with FLASH v1.2.11 to recover full CDR3 sequences. V, D and J germline segments were assigned to the rearranged TCRbeta sequences by MiGEC v1.2.1b. Clonotype statistics, along with Shannon-Wiener diversity indices, were calculated using VDJtools v1.0.0. To cut down on sampling bias, every analysis after diversity analysis relied on just the 250 most abundant clonotypes from each sample. TCRdb redid the processing of the public reads, applying fastp at Q25 and MiXCR, and retained in-frame beta chains. Every CDR3 protein is listed once, alongside the most common genes and DNA of its rows. The V and J calls were determined by TCRdb, not by the authors. The sample has tens of thousands of distinct CDR3 sequences on record, more than 60% of them singletons. The top ten hold around 41% of the sample.

This specimen comes from a study of tumor-infiltrating lymphocytes in primary liver carcinoma (dated by TCRdb to between 2016 and 2019). In the study overall: Of the five patients (three men and two women, aged 30 to 69 years), four had hepatocellular carcinoma and one had combined HCC and intrahepatic cholangiocarcinoma. Tumors of the five patients were stage T1-T3 N0M0 with maximum diameters of roughly 4.2 to 11 cm. Roughly 3.65 to 7.13 million productive TCRbeta reads were obtained per sample, and no significant difference in read depth was found between tissue types. The study combined TCRbeta repertoire sequencing, expression microarrays and whole-exome sequencing across five regions of each liver tumor, with adjacent normal tissue and blood. TCRbeta repertoire sequencing covered approximately 35 specimens from 5 patients: around 25 tumor regions, 5 adjacent noncancerous liver tissues and 5 peripheral blood samples. Technical replicate repertoires showed high reproducibility, with mean shared-clone rates roughly 0.89 and correlation coefficients above 0.95. What the authors observed across the whole study: Pairs of tumor regions showed greater repertoire overlap (mean about 36%) than tumor-adjacent pairs (roughly 17%) or tumor-blood pairs (approximately 15%), which is consistent with antigen-driven expansion. Only a few patients were included in the study, and the authors note that the findings should be validated in a larger study. Because only the TCR beta chain was sequenced and unpaired alpha chains were not captured, true repertoire diversity is likely underestimated. A significantly larger repertoire fraction was made up by the top 250 clones in tumors than in blood (p = 0.039). Bulk unsorted samples precluded comparing CD4+ and CD8+ T cell repertoires.

Without any cell sorting, total RNA and DNA were co-extracted from around 18-30 mg of bulk tissue using the AllPrep DNA/RNA mini kit. Between late 2015 and 2016, five patients in China with histopathologically diagnosed primary liver carcinoma had surgical resection. Chronic HBV infection was present in the patients, and the patients were treatment-naive at sampling. Each fresh piece of tumor and adjacent tissue was cut in two, with one half stored in RNAlater at -80 degrees C and the other half sent for histology. Sequencing was performed on tumor-adjacent normal liver tissue. The receptor comes from a woman aged 30 to 39 with primary liver carcinoma and hepatitis B virus infection.

This receptor has the CDR3 CASSGLREQTTDTQYF. The DNA sequence is as follows: TGTGCCAGCAGCGGGCTGCGGGAGCAAACGACAGATACGCAGTATTTT. This receptor chain uses TRBV5-4 and TRBJ2-3; TRBD2 matches 7 bases in the middle. The CDR3 starts with the cysteine, ends with the phenylalanine, and has 16 residues. Kept here is only the CDR3 DNA, which spans 48 bases and is read in frame from base 1. CDR1 and CDR2, per the germline V gene (reference sequence), are SGHNT and YYREEE. Clipping removes 4 bases from V and 3 bases from J, with 11 as the unmatched junction base count.